This entry features one T cell receptor (beta chain) sequence. These data come from a study of control samples from healthy donors and cancer patients. The germline gives CDR1 LGHDT, CDR2 YNNKEL (reference sequence). V gave up 4 bases and J gave up 4 bases; unmatched junction bases: 6. The CDR3 spans 16 residues. Data came from immunoSEQ multiplex PCR; TCRdb stores just in-frame clones and leaves some out. The table has roughly 80,000 clones, roughly 88% seen once. Sequencing was carried out using blood. The chain joins TRBV3-1 (or the pseudogene TRBV3-2) to TRBJ2-3; 12 bases are shared with TRBD2. This TCR was recovered from a woman between 45 and 65 years old in good health. CDR3 loop: CASSPGLAGRSDTQYF. The CDR3 region has the DNA TGTGCCAGCAGCCCCGGACTAGCGGGGAGGTCAGATACGCAGTATTTT.